Given below is one T cell receptor (beta chain) in context. As handled by the study authors: How many nucleated cells were present was estimated from reference gene primer amplification. Using immunoSEQ multiplex PCR, the repertoire was profiled, and TCRdb retains in-frame clones only, with some absent. The V and J calls and clone size come from that table; D and trimming were worked out from the DNA. Seen here are around 170,000 clones, more than 70% observed once, and the top ten hold 7% to 10%. The data were obtained in a study of blood T cell repertoires in COVID-19. Study as a whole: Samples of COVID-19 (acute and convalescent) were obtained from the United States, Italy and Spain. Sources were T cells, B-cell-depleted T cells, or PBMCs; the material itself was cDNA or gDNA.

The germline gives CDR1 MNHEY, CDR2 SMNVEV (reference sequence). The CDR3 length is 20 residues. Trimming took 0 bases from V and 4 from J; bases not matched to a gene: 18. Across 20 to 25 US areas, participants ranged in age from about 18 to 100 years. The sample taken for sequencing was PBMCs or T cells enriched from blood (not recorded which). This receptor was taken from a woman aged 25 to 39 who had recovered from COVID-19. The chain combines TRBV27 with TRBJ2-5, with 9 bases matching TRBD1. CDR3 DNA sequence: TGTGCCAGCAGTTTATCGGCCACGCCAGCACCGGGACAGGGCAGAGAGACCCAGTACTTC. This translates into CASSLSATPAPGQGRETQYF.